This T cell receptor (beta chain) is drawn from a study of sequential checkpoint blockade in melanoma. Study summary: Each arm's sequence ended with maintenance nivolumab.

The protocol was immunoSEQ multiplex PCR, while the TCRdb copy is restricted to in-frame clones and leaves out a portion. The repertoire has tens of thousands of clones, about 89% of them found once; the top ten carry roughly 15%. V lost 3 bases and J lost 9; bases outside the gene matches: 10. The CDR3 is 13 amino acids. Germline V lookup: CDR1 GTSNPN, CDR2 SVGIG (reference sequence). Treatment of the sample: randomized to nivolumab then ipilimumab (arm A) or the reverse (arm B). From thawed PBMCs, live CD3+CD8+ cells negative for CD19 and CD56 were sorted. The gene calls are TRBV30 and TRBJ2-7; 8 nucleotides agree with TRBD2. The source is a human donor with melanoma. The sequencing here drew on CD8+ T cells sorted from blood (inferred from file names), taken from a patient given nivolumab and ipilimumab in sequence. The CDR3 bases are TGTGCCTGGAGCGGGAGGGCTGTTGTGGGGCAGTACTTC. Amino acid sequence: CAWSGRAVVGQYF.